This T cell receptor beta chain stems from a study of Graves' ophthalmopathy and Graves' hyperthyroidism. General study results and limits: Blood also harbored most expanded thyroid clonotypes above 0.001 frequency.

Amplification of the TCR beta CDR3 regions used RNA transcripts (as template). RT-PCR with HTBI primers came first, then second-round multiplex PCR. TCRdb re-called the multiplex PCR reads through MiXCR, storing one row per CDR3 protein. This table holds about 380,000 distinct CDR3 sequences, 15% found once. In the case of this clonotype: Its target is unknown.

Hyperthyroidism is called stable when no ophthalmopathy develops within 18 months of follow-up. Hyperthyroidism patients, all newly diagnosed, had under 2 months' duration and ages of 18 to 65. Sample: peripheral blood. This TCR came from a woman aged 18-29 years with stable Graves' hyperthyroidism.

The chain's CDR3 is CSARWGLAGGMVGEQYF. CDR3 in DNA: TGCAGTGCTAGATGGGGCCTAGCGGGGGGAATGGTCGGCGAGCAGTACTTC. V and J are TRBV20-1 and TRBJ2-7; 11 bases are shared with TRBD2. This CDR3 has 17 residues. Germline V lookup: CDR1 DFQATT, CDR2 SNEGSKA (reference sequence). Trimming at V came to 2 bases and at J to 6 bases, leaving 15 bases not matched to a gene.